This entry features one T cell receptor (beta chain) sequence. Antigen unknown. Around 10 milliliters of peripheral blood were drawn from each donor. The data belong to a study of blood T cells in healthy people across ages. Study-level points and caveats: A roughly linear fall in TCR beta diversity per million T cells was seen with increasing age.

Germline loops: CDR1 DFQATT, CDR2 SNEGSKA (reference sequence). V was shortened by 1 base and J by 11 bases, with 20 bases between the two germline ends. The CDR3 has 14 amino acids. Combining a sample-barcoded 5' primer with a J-beta primer mix, a second PCR ran for 7 to 11 cycles. MiXCR, applied by TCRdb to the 5' RACE reads, yields one record per CDR3 protein. Found here are approximately 810,000 distinct CDR3 sequences, 30% to 45% of them singletons; the top ten hold under 15%. The sample consisted of blood. This rearrangement joins TRBV20-1 to TRBJ2-5; D is possibly TRBD2 (6 bases). The receptor was isolated from a man younger than 35 in good health. This CDR3 is CSARVSGSYNEQYF. CDR3 DNA: TGCAGTGCTAGAGTTAGCGGTTCCTACAATGAGCAGTACTTC.